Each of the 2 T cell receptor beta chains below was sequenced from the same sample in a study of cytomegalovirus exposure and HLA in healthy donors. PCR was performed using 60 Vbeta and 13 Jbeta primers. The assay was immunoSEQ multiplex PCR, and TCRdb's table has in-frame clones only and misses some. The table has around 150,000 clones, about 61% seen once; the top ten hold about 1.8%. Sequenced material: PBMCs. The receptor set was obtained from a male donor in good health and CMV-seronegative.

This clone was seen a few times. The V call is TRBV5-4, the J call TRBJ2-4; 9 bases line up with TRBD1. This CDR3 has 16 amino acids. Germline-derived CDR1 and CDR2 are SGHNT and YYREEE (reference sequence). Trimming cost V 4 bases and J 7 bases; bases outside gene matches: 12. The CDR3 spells CASSPTATGGGNIQYF. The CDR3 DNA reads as TGTGCCAGCAGCCCGACCGCGACAGGGGGGGGCAACATTCAGTACTTC.

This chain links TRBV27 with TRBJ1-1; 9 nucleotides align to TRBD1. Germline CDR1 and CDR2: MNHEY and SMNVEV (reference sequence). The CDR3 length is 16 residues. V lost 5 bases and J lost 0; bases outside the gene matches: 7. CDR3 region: CASSPQGAQVNTEAFF. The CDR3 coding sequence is TGTGCCAGCAGTCCACAGGGGGCCCAAGTGAACACTGAAGCTTTCTTT.